Described below is a single T cell receptor (beta chain) sequence and its context. Its antigen is unidentified. The authors prepared the TCRbeta library with unique molecular identifiers. Using its own MiXCR run on the PCR reads, TCRdb lists one record per CDR3 protein. Of some 450,000 distinct CDR3 sequences in the sample, about 45% were seen once. This sample is drawn from a study of T-cell reconstitution after alpha-beta-depleted transplantation in children. Findings and caveats of the study: The authors attributed T-cell counts and diversity one year after transplant mostly to newly produced T cells.

The CDR3 sequence is 17 residues long. The V end was cut by 1 base, the J end by 0 bases, with 12 bases between. In germline, CDR1 is SGHTA, CDR2 FQGNSA. Sequencing was performed on PBMCs, taken before TCRalphabeta/CD19-depleted stem cell transplant. The J gene is TRBJ2-2, the V gene TRBV7-2; D ambiguous. The TCR comes from a girl aged 2 to 9 with aplastic anemia, due to receive a stem cell transplant. The CDR3 DNA reads TGTGCCAGCAGCTTAGGTGCCGCAACTGCGAACACCGGGGAGCTGTTTTTT. Amino acids: CASSLGAATANTGELFF.